The entry below gives a single T cell receptor (beta chain) sequence along with its context. This sample is part of a study of blood T cell repertoires in COVID-19. The assay was immunoSEQ multiplex PCR, and TCRdb's table has in-frame clones only and misses some. The table has about 380,000 clones, roughly 77% seen once. Sample: peripheral blood. The origin of this receptor is a human donor with acute or convalescent COVID-19. The donor label of this sample is uncertain.

The CDR3 sequence: CASRTSGEVGELFF. CDR3 coding DNA: TGTGCCAGTAGAACTAGCGGGGAAGTTGGGGAGCTGTTTTTT. The rearrangement links TRBV19 to TRBJ2-2; 10 bases map to TRBD2. The CDR3 totals 14 residues. The V gene's germline CDR1 is LNHDA and CDR2 SQIVND (reference sequence). V shed 6 bases and J 8 bases; nucleotides not matched to a gene: 6.